This T cell receptor (beta chain) was captured by sequencing in a study of regulatory T cells in long-lasting Graves disease. This clonotype is a singleton in its sample. CDR3-region Arm-PCR and iRepertoire HTBI primers produced the TCR beta libraries. MiXCR, run by TCRdb on the multiplex PCR reads, gives a single entry per CDR3 protein. Of around 500,000 distinct CDR3 sequences in the sample, roughly 16% are singletons; the top ten hold 25%. Time point described: newly diagnosed GD, antithyroid drugs for less than 3 months. RNA extracted from PBMCs served as the sequencing template. This CDR3 has 17 amino acids. Trimming cost V 8 bases and J 4 bases; bases outside gene matches: 13. Germline CDR1 reads MNHEY; CDR2 reads SVGEGT. The same specimen was also included in a second study, on T cells in Graves' hyperthyroidism and ophthalmopathy.

This chain links TRBV6-2 or TRBV6-3 with TRBJ2-1, with TRBD2 matching 11 bases. The material was peripheral blood mononuclear cells (PBMCs), obtained at new diagnosis, from a patient treated with antithyroid drugs. The origin of this receptor is a woman between 40 and 65 years old with Graves disease. CDR3 protein: CASLRRGTSGGYNEQFF. As DNA, the CDR3 is TGTGCCAGCCTACGGAGGGGCACTAGCGGGGGATACAATGAGCAGTTCTTC.